The 28 T cell receptor beta chains listed next were all sequenced from one sample in a study of T cell responses to AZD1222 COVID-19 vaccine. Generated by immunoSEQ multiplex PCR, the TCRdb table keeps only in-frame clones and is missing some. Counted here are roughly 150,000 clones, roughly 89% occurring once; the ten biggest clones make up roughly 1.5%. Sequencing was performed on peripheral blood, taken on day 0 of AZD1222 vaccination. These TCRs come from an adult in good health.

The V call is TRBV6-1, the J call TRBJ2-7; 8 bases line up with TRBD2. Germline V gene sequence: CDR1 MNHNS, CDR2 SASEGT. This CDR3 spans 17 amino acids. The V segment lost 1 base and the J segment 5 bases; nucleotides outside the gene matches: 13. The CDR3 sequence is CASSEGPSGSFFHEQYF. CDR3 DNA sequence: TGTGCCAGCAGTGAAGGACCAAGCGGGAGTTTTTTCCACGAGCAGTACTTC.

The V call is TRBV7-2, the J call TRBJ2-5; TRBD1 matches at 8 bases. The CDR3 has 14 residues. Germline V lookup: CDR1 SGHTA, CDR2 FQGNSA. The trim removed 6 bases at V and 2 bases at J, leaving 5 bases unmatched. The chain's CDR3 is CASSWTGRQETQYF. For the CDR3, the DNA is TGTGCCAGCAGTTGGACAGGGAGGCAAGAGACCCAGTACTTC.

This clone was detected once. V is TRBV19 and J is TRBJ2-3, with 7 bases that match TRBD2. CDR1 and CDR2 (germline): LNHDA, SQIVND (reference sequence). This CDR3 region has 14 residues. Trimming removed 3 bases from V and 1 base from J; junction bases left unmatched: 1. CDR3 sequence (DNA): TGTGCCAGTAGTATGGGAGGGGGCACAGATACGCAGTATTTT. Its protein is CASSMGGGTDTQYF.

This chain joins TRBV4-1 and TRBJ2-2; TRBD1 aligns across 7 bases. CDR3 length: 16 amino acids. The J segment lost 5 bases and the V segment lost 1 base, leaving 7 bases of the junction unmatched. The germline V gene encodes CDR1 MGHRA and CDR2 YSYEKL. CDR3 nucleotide sequence: TGCGCCAGCAGCCAAGGGCAGACAGGGTGGACCGGGGAGCTGTTTTTT. This encodes CASSQGQTGWTGELFF.

The chain uses TRBV7-2 and TRBJ1-2; D gene uncertain. Trimming took 3 bases from V and 4 from J, leaving 9 bases between them. Germline-derived CDR1 and CDR2 are SGHTA and FQGNSA. The CDR3 sequence is 13 residues long. The CDR3 spells CASSFNTGYGYTF. The DNA for the CDR3 is TGTGCCAGCAGCTTTAACACTGGCTATGGCTACACCTTC.

The chain links TRBV9 to TRBJ1-2; 8 bases are shared with TRBD1. Germline-derived CDR1 and CDR2 are SGDLS and YYNGEE. The J segment lost 4 bases and the V segment lost 1 base, leaving 9 bases of the junction unmatched. The CDR3 runs to 16 residues. CDR3 loop: CASSVSGQGFSYGYTF. The CDR3 DNA reads TGTGCCAGCAGCGTATCCGGACAGGGATTCTCCTATGGCTACACCTTC. Using reference TRBV9 and TRBJ1-2 for the parts outside the CDR3, the full variable domain is DSGVTQTPKHLITATGQRVTLRCSPRSGDLSVYWYQQSLDQGLQFLIQYYNGEERAKGNILERFSAQQFPDLHSELNLSSLELGDSALYFCASSVSGQGFSYGYTFGSGTRLTVV.

The V call is TRBV5-1, the J call TRBJ1-2, with D unresolved. This CDR3 has 14 residues. Germline V lookup: CDR1 SGHRS, CDR2 YFSETQ. Trimming removed 0 bases from V and 0 bases from J, with 6 bases in between. The CDR3 DNA reads TGCGCCAGCAGCTTGGTTAGGGCTAACTATGGCTACACCTTC. Protein sequence: CASSLVRANYGYTF.

The J gene is TRBJ1-2, the V gene TRBV19; D is uncertain. CDR3 length: 14 residues. In germline, CDR1 is LNHDA, CDR2 SQIVND (reference sequence). V gave up 3 bases and J gave up 2 bases, with 10 bases separating them. The CDR3: CASSIWGSNYGYTF. DNA of the CDR3: TGTGCCAGTAGTATCTGGGGAAGCAACTATGGCTACACCTTC.

The genes are TRBV11-2 and TRBJ1-3; D perhaps matches TRBD1 (6 bases). The germline gives CDR1 SGHAT, CDR2 FQNNGV. The CDR3 runs 14 residues. V was pared by 3 bases and J by 2 bases, with 8 bases between. Here the CDR3 DNA reads TGTGCCAGCAGCTTTTGGGGGCCTGGAAACACCATATATTTT. Protein sequence: CASSFWGPGNTIYF. The variable domain in full, with the rest retrieved from reference TRBV11-2 and TRBJ1-3, is EAGVAQSPRYKIIEKRQSVAFWCNPISGHATLYWYQQILGQGPKLLIQFQNNGVVDDSQLPKDRFSAERLKGVDSTLKIQPAKLEDSAVYLCASSFWGPGNTIYFGEGSWLTVV.

The V gene is TRBV19, the J gene TRBJ2-1; D is possibly TRBD1 (8 bases). Germline V gene data show CDR1 as LNHDA and CDR2 as SQIVND (reference sequence). This CDR3 region has 15 residues. Trimming pared 7 bases from V and 3 bases from J, leaving 16 bases between. The chain's CDR3 is CASNPTGGDYNEQFF. The CDR3 nucleotides read TGTGCCAGTAACCCCACAGGGGGGGACTACAATGAGCAGTTCTTC.

The rearrangement joins TRBV15 to TRBJ2-4; a possible D gene is TRBD2 (6 bases). The V and J ends lost 0 bases and 5 bases respectively, with 8 bases between them. Germline lookup yields CDR1 LNHNV and CDR2 YYDKDF (reference sequence). CDR3 length: 14 residues. CDR3 in amino acids: CATSREGTQNIQYF. The CDR3 region has the DNA TGTGCCACCAGCAGAGAGGGGACTCAAAACATTCAGTACTTC.

The chain combines TRBV6-5 with TRBJ2-7; TRBD1 agrees at 8 bases. The germline V gene has CDR1 MNHEY and CDR2 SVGAGI. Losses at the gene ends were 7 bases for V and 2 bases for J; bases not matched to a gene: 10. This CDR3 contains 15 residues. The CDR3 is CASTPRQGSAYEQYF. In nucleotides, the CDR3 is TGTGCCAGCACCCCCCGACAGGGGTCAGCCTACGAGCAGTACTTC.

The chain uses TRBV3-1 (or the pseudogene TRBV3-2) and TRBJ1-6; D unclear. Germline V CDR1 and CDR2: LGHDT, YNNKEL (reference sequence). The ends were cut back, 6 bases at V and 6 bases at J, with 9 bases in the middle. The CDR3 extends over 13 amino acids. CDR3 DNA sequence: TGTGCCAGCAGTTCTCTTGGTAATTCACCCCTCCACTTT. Translation: CASSSLGNSPLHF.

The chain combines TRBV10-2 with TRBJ1-1; D gene ambiguous. V was shortened by 3 bases and J by 7 bases, with 12 bases between the two germline ends. Germline lookup yields CDR1 WSHSY and CDR2 SAAADI. The CDR3 consists of 13 residues. The CDR3 protein is CASSDPGRGEAFF. The CDR3 DNA sequence: TGCGCCAGCAGTGATCCTGGACGGGGTGAAGCTTTCTTT.

This CDR3 reads CASSQRAQTTSNQPQHF. Written as DNA, the CDR3 is TGCGCCAGCAGCCAAAGGGCCCAGACAACTAGCAATCAGCCCCAGCATTTT. V usage is TRBV4-1 and J usage is TRBJ1-5; D is unclear. The CDR3 has 17 residues. V was cut by 2 bases and J by 0 bases, with 14 bases left in between. Germline V gene sequence: CDR1 MGHRA, CDR2 YSYEKL.

This chain uses TRBV7-8 with TRBJ2-7; D is possibly TRBD1 (5 bases). Looked up from germline, CDR1 is SGHVS and CDR2 is FQNEAQ. Trimming took 0 bases from V and 7 from J, leaving 16 bases between them. This CDR3 is 15 amino acids long. The CDR3 nucleotides are TGTGCCAGCAGCTTAGCGGACCAGGGAAATTATGAGCAGTACTTC. It encodes CASSLADQGNYEQYF. Variable domain in full (rest from reference TRBV7-8 and TRBJ2-7): GAGVSQSPRYKVAKRGQDVALRCDPISGHVSLFWYQQALGQGPEFLTYFQNEAQLDKSGLPSDRFFAERPEGSVSTLKIQRTQQEDSAVYLCASSLADQGNYEQYFGPGTRLTVT.

J is TRBJ2-2 and V is TRBV18; D remains ambiguous. The CDR3 runs to 18 residues. Per germline, CDR1 KGHSH and CDR2 LQKENI. V shed 0 bases and J shed 1 base, with 15 bases lying between them. Here the CDR3 reads CASSPPVSQTLNTGELFF. Written as DNA, the CDR3 is TGTGCCAGCTCACCACCGGTTAGCCAGACCTTGAACACCGGGGAGCTGTTTTTT.

This clone was seen once. The V call is TRBV4-1, the J call TRBJ2-5; D is perhaps TRBD2 (5 bases). V was trimmed by 0 bases and J by 1 base, leaving 9 bases between them. Germline loops: CDR1 MGHRA, CDR2 YSYEKL. The CDR3 spans 15 residues. CDR3 sequence: CASSQDPSRQETQYF. The CDR3 DNA reads TGCGCCAGCAGCCAAGATCCTAGCCGCCAAGAGACCCAGTACTTC.

This rearrangement joins TRBV7-9 to TRBJ2-3; 13 positions agree with TRBD2. The V gene's germline CDR1 is SEHNR and CDR2 FQNEAQ (reference sequence). Germline trimming cut 5 bases from V and 1 base from J; bases unmatched to any gene: 3. CDR3 length equals 16 residues. The CDR3 sequence is CASSLGTSGGTDTQYF. The CDR3 nucleotides read TGTGCCAGCAGCCTGGGGACTAGCGGGGGCACAGATACGCAGTATTTT.

The chain uses TRBV7-2 and TRBJ1-1; no clear D. There are 13 residues in the CDR3. Trimming took off 5 bases at V and 7 bases at J, with 14 bases between the two ends. Germline values: CDR1 SGHTA, CDR2 FQGNSA. In nucleotides, the CDR3 is TGTGCCAGCAGCCCCCTTCGGATGGGTGAAGCTTTCTTT. This encodes CASSPLRMGEAFF.

This chain connects TRBV2 to TRBJ1-5; 7 bases fit TRBD1. This CDR3 contains 13 residues. CDR1 and CDR2 (germline): SNHLY, FYNNEI. The J segment lost 7 bases and the V segment lost 5 bases, leaving 5 bases of the junction unmatched. CDR3 coding DNA: TGTGCCAGCAGTAATACAGGGGAGCAGCCCCAGCATTTT. This translates into CASSNTGEQPQHF.

This chain uses TRBV7-9 with TRBJ1-1; 9 bases fit TRBD1. CDR1 and CDR2 from the germline V gene are SEHNR and FQNEAQ (reference sequence). V lost 4 bases and J lost 4; bases outside the gene matches: 7. This CDR3 has 15 residues. The CDR3 reads CASSSYRGRGTEAFF. As DNA, the CDR3 is TGTGCCAGCAGCTCATACAGGGGGCGCGGCACTGAAGCTTTCTTT.

This chain links TRBV7-2 with TRBJ2-1, with TRBD1 identical over 9 bases. The CDR3 totals 15 residues. V trimming: 5 bases; J trimming: 7 bases; junction bases outside the gene matches: 9. CDR1 is SGHTA and CDR2 is FQGNSA in the germline V gene. As DNA, the CDR3 is TGTGCCAGCAGCAGAGGGACAGGGTTTAGAAATGAGCAGTTCTTC. Its translation is CASSRGTGFRNEQFF.

The chain has TRBV5-5 and TRBJ2-1, with D perhaps assigned TRBD1 or TRBD2 (5 bases each). This CDR3 comprises 14 residues. Germline V gene data show CDR1 as SGHKS and CDR2 as YYEKEE (reference sequence). V dropped 2 bases and J dropped 3 bases, with 9 bases sitting between them. In DNA form, the CDR3 reads TGTGCCAGCAGCTTCGGGGCCATCTACAATGAGCAGTTCTTC. It specifies CASSFGAIYNEQFF.

This clone was counted a few times. The chain couples TRBV10-2 to TRBJ2-7, with 12 bases fitting TRBD2. Germline V gene sequence: CDR1 WSHSY, CDR2 SAAADI. The CDR3 contains 16 residues. Germline trimming cut 6 bases from V and 5 bases from J; bases unmatched to any gene: 11. Here the CDR3 reads CASSLLAGGMLHEQYF. In DNA form, the CDR3 reads TGCGCCAGCAGCCTACTAGCGGGGGGCATGTTACACGAGCAGTACTTC.

The gene calls are TRBV6-5 and TRBJ2-7; TRBD1 agrees at 8 bases. After removal of 8 bases from V and 5 bases from J, the junction contained 8 bases not matched to a gene. CDR3 length: 13 residues. Germline values: CDR1 MNHEY, CDR2 SVGAGI. CDR3 DNA: TGTGCCAGCGGATCAGGGGGCTGGCACGAGCAGTACTTC. Residues: CASGSGGWHEQYF.

This chain links TRBV12-3 or TRBV12-4 with TRBJ2-5; no reliable D call. The CDR3 runs to 13 residues. V lost 6 bases, J lost 0 bases, and 8 bases lay in between. Here the CDR3 reads CASRRRDQETQYF. In DNA, the CDR3 is TGTGCCAGCAGAAGACGGGACCAAGAGACCCAGTACTTC.

V is TRBV7-8 and J is TRBJ2-5, with D possibly TRBD1 on 6 matching bases. The CDR3 is 16 residues long. V was trimmed by 1 base and J by 5 bases, leaving 17 bases between them. Germline loops: CDR1 SGHVS, CDR2 FQNEAQ. As DNA, the CDR3 is TGTGCCAGCAGCTTAGAACCGCAGGGGTCTGGGGAGACCCAGTACTTC. Translation: CASSLEPQGSGETQYF.